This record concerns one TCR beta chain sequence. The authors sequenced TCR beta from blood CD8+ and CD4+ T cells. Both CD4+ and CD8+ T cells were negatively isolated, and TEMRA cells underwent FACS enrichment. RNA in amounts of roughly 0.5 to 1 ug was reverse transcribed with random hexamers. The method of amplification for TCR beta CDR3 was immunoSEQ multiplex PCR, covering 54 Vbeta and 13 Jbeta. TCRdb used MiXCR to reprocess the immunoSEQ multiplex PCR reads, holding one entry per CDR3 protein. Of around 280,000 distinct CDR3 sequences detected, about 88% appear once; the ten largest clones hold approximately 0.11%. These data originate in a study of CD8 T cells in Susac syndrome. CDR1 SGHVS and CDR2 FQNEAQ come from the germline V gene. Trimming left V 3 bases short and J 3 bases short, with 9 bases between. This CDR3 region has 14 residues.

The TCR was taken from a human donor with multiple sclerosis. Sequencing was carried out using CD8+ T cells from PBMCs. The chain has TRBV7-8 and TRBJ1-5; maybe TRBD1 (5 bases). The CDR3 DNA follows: TGTGCCAGCAGCTTGACAGCGAACAATCAGCCCCAGCATTTT. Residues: CASSLTANNQPQHF.